Sequencing of this T cell receptor beta chain was carried out in a study of PD-L1 blockade in urothelial cancer. About the research overall: After treatment start, blood was analyzed at 3 weeks (second dose) and at 6 weeks.

As to time point: peripheral blood 6 weeks after treatment start. Per-patient samples, pretreatment and on-treatment, numbered 1 to 8. The CDR3 is made up of 16 amino acids. The V gene lost 4 bases and the J gene lost 4 bases, with 19 bases spanning the gap. Germline lookup yields CDR1 MGHRA and CDR2 YSYEKL. TCRdb keeps only in-frame clones here, not all; method: immunoSEQ multiplex PCR. The data contain fewer than 90,000 clones, under 95% of them seen just once; the ten biggest clones take up more than 0.85%. J is TRBJ1-2 and V is TRBV4-1; a weak D match, TRBD1 (6 bases). Sequenced material: PBMCs, taken around atezolizumab (anti-PD-L1) treatment. The sequence came from a woman over 75 with urothelial cancer. The CDR3 DNA reads as TGCGCCAGCAGCCTGGACAGTGCCCCGGGGGGCTATGGCTACACCTTC. This translates into CASSLDSAPGGYGYTF.